This T cell receptor beta chain is drawn from a study of blood T cell repertoires in COVID-19 (TCRdb year 2020). Notes on the research overall: Collaborator samples came from the United States, Italy and Spain and covered acute and convalescent phases of COVID-19. The sample metadata nearly always contained a de-identified subject ID, COVID-19 status, age in years and sex. Deeply sampled blood TCRbeta repertoires from subjects exposed to, actively infected with, or recovered from COVID-19 were included in the dataset. The prospective study material was composed of cDNA or gDNA derived from T cells, B-cell-depleted T cells, or PBMCs. The samples were drawn from the first 160 participants of the ongoing ImmuneRACE study and from over 950 subjects provided by 6 global collaborators. The repertoires were made available in a free public database intended to serve as a resource for research on the immune response to SARS-CoV-2. Where HLA class I and class II types were available, the types were taken from metadata supplied by the sample provider, not from assay-based typing. Findings and caveats that apply to the study as a whole: How much clinical and demographic metadata was included differed by source and by participant, and the metadata was provided uncurated.

Collaborating institutions collected whole blood in K2EDTA tubes following their own protocols. For TCRbeta analysis, collaborator samples were shipped as frozen whole blood, as isolated PBMCs, or as DNA extracted from either sample type. A note on this clone: The specificity of this receptor is unknown. No base quality values were provided; no much bigger clone lies one nucleotide off.

TCRbeta CDR3 regions were amplified from genomic DNA using the immunoSEQ Assay, a bias-controlled multiplex PCR. In the original analysis: Within the assay, amplification of reference gene primers was used to estimate how many nucleated cells each sample contained. To quantify the absolute abundance of each unique TCRbeta CDR3 rearrangement, sequence reads were collapsed and filtered. Productive Simpson clonality was computed per sample as the square root of Simpson's diversity index over productive rearrangements. TCRdb obtained this table from immuneACCESS and retained in-frame rearrangements with V and J assigned. These tables miss some clones; where compared with another copy, unresolved V genes account for less than half of the shortfall, and the remainder is unexplained. That table gives V, J and clone size, and the DNA gave D and trimming. This sample holds around 59,000 clones; roughly 88% were observed only once. The top ten hold around 5% of the sample.

CDR1 and CDR2, looked up from the germline V gene (reference sequence), are SEHNR and FQNEAQ. V loses 4 bases, J loses 2 bases, and the germline ends lie 16 bases apart. The CDR3 measures 16 amino acids from cysteine to phenylalanine. The retained sequence is limited to the CDR3, 48 bases, with the frame set at the first base. The receptor comes from a man in his sixties with acute or convalescent COVID-19. The chain was built from TRBV7-9 and TRBJ2-3, and the D gene may be TRBD1, 8 bases matching. Sequencing was done on a sample of peripheral blood. Read as DNA, the sequence is TGTGCCAGCAGCTCAACCACAGGGGGGGCCACAGATACGCAGTATTTT. Its protein is CASSSTTGGATDTQYF.